This T cell receptor (beta chain) stems from a study of T cell changes during pregnancy in multiple sclerosis. Here immunoSEQ multiplex PCR was the method, and the copy in TCRdb shows in-frame clones only, minus some. The sample consists of under 130,000 clones, roughly 92% of them appearing once. CDR3 size: 14 residues. Trimming pared 5 bases from V and 4 bases from J, leaving 14 bases between. In germline, CDR1 is SGHAT, CDR2 FQNNGV. The genes are TRBV11-2 and TRBJ1-2, with no clear D. The specimen comprised peripheral blood, sampled after pregnancy. The receptor was isolated from a female donor with multiple sclerosis, enrolled in a pregnancy study. The CDR3 DNA sequence: TGTGCCAGCAGCCCTAGCGGGCAGTTCTATGGCTACACCTTC. It is translated as CASSPSGQFYGYTF.